The 9 T cell receptor beta chains below were found in one sample sequenced in a study of T cells after yellow fever vaccination. TCRdb reanalysed the 5' RACE reads using MiXCR and keeps one entry per CDR3 protein. In the table there are around 350,000 distinct CDR3 sequences, approximately 6% of which are singletons. The specimen comprised PBMCs, sampled 5 days after the yellow fever booster vaccination. The receptor set was obtained from a man aged 25-45 years who received the YFV17D yellow fever vaccine.

The J gene is TRBJ2-5, the V gene TRBV7-2, with D uncertain. The germline V gene encodes CDR1 SGHTA and CDR2 FQGNSA. This CDR3 comprises 13 residues. Trimming stripped 4 bases from V and 5 bases from J, with 11 bases between. The CDR3 here is CASSSRVGETQYF. Here the CDR3 DNA reads TGTGCCAGCAGCTCTAGGGTGGGGGAGACCCAGTACTTC.

This clonotype was seen ten or more times. The V and J genes are TRBV5-1 and TRBJ1-1; TRBD1 agrees at 9 bases. V lost 0 bases, J lost 6 bases, and 3 bases stayed unmatched. The CDR3 has 14 amino acids. CDR1 is SGHRS, CDR2 YFSETQ, per germline. Here the CDR3 DNA reads TGCGCCAGCAGCTTGGTACAGGGGGCCGCTGAAGCTTTCTTT. Its translation: CASSLVQGAAEAFF.

The table lists this clonotype with a few counts. This chain uses TRBV5-1 with TRBJ2-3; D is perhaps TRBD1 (6 bases). The V end was cut by 4 bases, the J end by 2 bases, with 17 bases between. The length of the CDR3 is 16 residues. The germline V gene encodes CDR1 SGHRS and CDR2 YFSETQ. DNA for the CDR3: TGCGCCAGCAGCCGCTCCCCGGACAGAAACACAGATACGCAGTATTTT. This codes for CASSRSPDRNTDTQYF.

This clonotype came up a few times. An end of the junction does not agree with germline; a read error may underlie this. The V gene is TRBV5-5, the J gene TRBJ2-2, with 8 bases matching TRBD1. This CDR3 is built from 15 residues. Looked up from germline, CDR1 is SGHKS and CDR2 is YYEKEE (reference sequence). The CDR3 nucleotides are TGTGCCAGCAGCTTTCGACAGGGGAACCCCGGGGAGCTGTTTTTT. Translation: CASSFRQGNPGELFF.

This chain joins TRBV5-6 and TRBJ2-7, with TRBD1 matching over 9 bases. This CDR3 contains 14 residues. V dropped 6 bases and J dropped 3; count of bases not matched to a gene: 7. Germline V lookup: CDR1 SGHDT, CDR2 YYEEEE. CDR3 nucleotides: TGTGCCAGCACCGTCGTGACAGGGGGCTACGAGCAGTACTTC. As protein: CASTVVTGGYEQYF.

This clonotype has just a few counts. This chain links TRBV7-2 with TRBJ2-1, with D possibly TRBD1 on 5 matching bases. The CDR3 length is 16 residues. Germline V lookup: CDR1 SGHTA, CDR2 FQGNSA. The ends were cut back, 4 bases at V and 2 bases at J, with 15 bases in the middle. The CDR3 coding sequence is TGTGCCAGCAGCTCAAACCTCAGGGTTACCTACAATGAGCAGTTCTTC. As protein: CASSSNLRVTYNEQFF.

The chain is built from TRBV3-1 and TRBJ1-1; the D gene is possibly TRBD1 (5 bases). Germline CDR1 is LGHDT and CDR2 is YNNKEL (reference sequence). The CDR3 consists of 12 residues. Between the trimmed V and J ends, which lost 4 bases and 10 bases, there was a span of 13 bases. The CDR3 protein is CASSPPVGGAFF. CDR3 DNA sequence: TGTGCCAGCAGCCCCCCAGTCGGGGGAGCTTTCTTT.

V usage is TRBV12-3 or TRBV12-4 and J usage is TRBJ2-2, with TRBD2 identical over 8 bases. The V gene end was trimmed by 6 bases and the J gene end by 4 bases; junction bases not matched to a gene: 16. The CDR3 sequence is 18 residues long. The CDR3 DNA is TGTGCCAGCAGGAAGTCGCCCGAGCTACTAGCGGCCACCGGGGAGCTGTTTTTT. The encoded protein is CASRKSPELLAATGELFF.

This chain links TRBV19 with TRBJ2-6; tentatively, D is TRBD2 (6 bases). V lost 9 bases and J lost 0, with 9 bases in between. Germline V gene lookup returns CDR1 LNHDA and CDR2 SQIVND (reference sequence). The CDR3 runs to 14 residues. The CDR3, as DNA: TGTGCCAGGACGGAGGGCTCTGGGGCCAACGTCCTGACTTTC. This sequence encodes CARTEGSGANVLTF.